The 30 T cell receptor beta chains reported below all come from one sample, sequenced in a study of T cells in tumors after PD-1 blockade. TCRdb's table, derived via immunoSEQ multiplex PCR, lists solely in-frame clones and lacks some. The sample lists tens of thousands of clones, under 85% occurring once. The sequencing used PBMCs, collected before anti-PD-1 therapy. Receptors originate from a human donor with advanced basal cell or squamous cell carcinoma (not recorded which).

The chain has TRBV28 and TRBJ2-3; TRBD1 agrees at 10 bases. The germline gives CDR1 MDHEN, CDR2 SYDVKM. J lost 3 bases, V lost 2 bases, and 8 bases had no gene match. The CDR3 spans 17 residues. The CDR3 nucleotides read TGTGCCAGCAGTTTACCCCTGACAGGGGGCTTTACAGATACGCAGTATTTT. Its translation: CASSLPLTGGFTDTQYF.

The sample holds one count of this clone. V usage is TRBV10-3 and J usage is TRBJ2-2, with 7 bases fitting TRBD1. The CDR3 runs 14 residues. The V segment lost 7 bases and the J segment 8 bases; nucleotides outside the gene matches: 10. Germline-derived CDR1 and CDR2 are ENHRY and SYGVKD. The CDR3 reads CAITTGTEWGELFF. CDR3 nucleotides: TGTGCCATCACCACCGGGACAGAGTGGGGGGAGCTGTTTTTT.

V and J are TRBV18 and TRBJ1-4; no clear D. CDR1 and CDR2 from the germline V gene are KGHSH and LQKENI. Deletions cut 3 bases from V and 3 bases from J, with 17 bases between. This CDR3 has 17 amino acids. CDR3 in DNA: TGTGCCAGCTCACCGGCCGGTCGATATAGCGCTAATGAAAAACTGTTTTTT. It translates to CASSPAGRYSANEKLFF.

This clone was detected a few times. The chain joins TRBV5-6 to TRBJ2-2; 7 bases line up with TRBD1. CDR1 SGHDT and CDR2 YYEEEE come from the germline V gene. V lost 0 bases to trimming and J lost 4 bases; unmatched junction nucleotides: 9. The CDR3 is made up of 17 amino acids. In nucleotides, the CDR3 is TGTGCCAGCAGCTTGGCCGTAGAGGGGGCGGGCACCGGGGAGCTGTTTTTT. It encodes CASSLAVEGAGTGELFF. The full variable domain, completed using reference TRBV5-6 and TRBJ2-2, is DAGVTQSPTHLIKTRGQQVTLRCSPKSGHDTVSWYQQALGQGPQFIFQYYEEEERQRGNFPDRFSGHQFPNYSSELNVNALLLGDSALYLCASSLAVEGAGTGELFFGEGSRLTVL.

This rearrangement joins TRBV2 to TRBJ1-2; no clear D gene. The CDR3 extends over 13 amino acids. Germline-derived CDR1 and CDR2 are SNHLY and FYNNEI. V was shortened by 4 bases and J by 3 bases, with 9 bases between the two germline ends. The CDR3 sequence: CASSGEVDYGYTF. The DNA of the CDR3 is TGTGCCAGCAGTGGAGAGGTGGACTATGGCTACACCTTC.

The V gene is TRBV5-1, the J gene TRBJ1-3; possibly TRBD1 for D (5 bases). The CDR3 runs to 19 residues. Germline CDR1 SGHRS, CDR2 YFSETQ. Trimming took 3 bases from V and 0 from J, leaving 22 bases between them. The CDR3 bases are TGCGCCAGCAGCTCCATTCCCCAGGACACTTCATCCTCTGGAAACACCATATATTTT. Protein product: CASSSIPQDTSSSGNTIYF. The variable domain in full, completed from reference TRBV5-1 and TRBJ1-3, reads KAGVTQTPRYLIKTRGQQVTLSCSPISGHRSVSWYQQTPGQGLQFLFEYFSETQRNKGNFPGRFSGRQFSNSRSEMNVSTLELGDSALYLCASSSIPQDTSSSGNTIYFGEGSWLTVV.

V and J are TRBV19 and TRBJ2-5; 7 bases match TRBD1. V trimming: 5 bases; J trimming: 1 base; junction bases outside the gene matches: 10. Germline CDR1 is LNHDA and CDR2 is SQIVND (reference sequence). The CDR3 loop spans 16 amino acids. The CDR3, as DNA: TGTGCCAGTAGTCCCGACAGGGTGGGAGCCCAAGAGACCCAGTACTTC. This gives the protein CASSPDRVGAQETQYF.

The rearrangement joins TRBV5-1 to TRBJ2-2, with 8 bases matching TRBD1. CDR1 and CDR2 from the germline V gene are SGHRS and YFSETQ. V was clipped by 2 bases and J by 4 bases; unmatched bases: 7. The CDR3 is made up of 16 amino acids. CDR3 region: CASSFARTGSTGELFF. DNA of the CDR3: TGCGCCAGCAGCTTCGCCAGGACAGGGAGCACCGGGGAGCTGTTTTTT.

The gene calls are TRBV6-5 and TRBJ2-2; D is ambiguous. Trimming cost V 7 bases and J 6 bases, with 18 bases left between them. The CDR3 sequence is 15 residues long. CDR1 is MNHEY and CDR2 is SVGAGI in the germline V gene. The CDR3 is CASKGYTWGSGELFF. DNA for the CDR3: TGTGCCAGCAAGGGCTACACATGGGGATCCGGGGAGCTGTTTTTT.

The genes are TRBV15 and TRBJ2-5; a possible D gene is TRBD1 (5 bases). The V gene lost 4 bases and the J gene lost 0 bases, with 9 bases spanning the gap. The CDR3 is 14 residues long. Germline CDR1 LNHNV, CDR2 YYDKDF (reference sequence). The CDR3 loop is CATSTDKYQETQYF. As DNA, the CDR3 is TGTGCCACCAGCACGGACAAGTACCAAGAGACCCAGTACTTC. The entire variable domain, with the rest obtained from reference TRBV15 and TRBJ2-5, is as follows: DAMVIQNPRYQVTQFGKPVTLSCSQTLNHNVMYWYQQKSSQAPKLLFHYYDKDFNNEADTPDNFQSRRPNTSFCFLDIRSPGLGDTAMYLCATSTDKYQETQYFGPGTRLLVL.

The chain uses TRBV4-1 and TRBJ2-6, with 9 nucleotides matching TRBD1. Germline-derived CDR1 and CDR2 are MGHRA and YSYEKL. The CDR3 totals 19 residues. V trimming: 4 bases; J trimming: 0 bases; junction bases outside the gene matches: 10. Here the CDR3 DNA reads TGCGCCAGCAGCCGAAGTGTGTCGGGACAGGGCTCTGGGGCCAACGTCCTGACTTTC. As protein: CASSRSVSGQGSGANVLTF.

The V and J genes are TRBV7-2 and TRBJ2-3, with 8 bases that match TRBD2. This CDR3 has 15 residues. The V gene end was trimmed by 3 bases and the J gene end by 3 bases; junction bases not matched to a gene: 5. CDR1 is SGHTA and CDR2 is FQGNSA in the germline V gene. The CDR3 sequence: CASSFVSGRTDTQYF. The CDR3 coding sequence is TGTGCCAGCAGCTTTGTAAGCGGGAGAACAGATACGCAGTATTTT.

The chain has TRBV7-9 and TRBJ1-2, with a tentative D call TRBD1 (6 bases). Germline V lookup: CDR1 SEHNR, CDR2 FQNEAQ (reference sequence). This CDR3 comprises 16 residues. With 5 bases removed from V and 5 bases from J, the gap between germline ends came to 21 bases. CDR3 sequence reads: CASSPGEGGLGYGYTF. Here the CDR3 DNA reads TGTGCCAGCAGCCCAGGAGAGGGGGGGCTCGGGTATGGCTACACCTTC.

This clone has a handful of counts. The chain recombines TRBV24-1 with TRBJ2-3; 7 positions agree with TRBD1. The CDR3 contains 13 residues. Trimming took 10 bases from V and 3 from J; bases not matched to a gene: 6. The V gene's germline CDR1 is KGHDR and CDR2 SFDVKD. This CDR3 reads CATGQTLTDTQYF. Written as DNA, the CDR3 is TGTGCCACGGGACAGACTTTAACAGATACGCAGTATTTT.

Here the CDR3 DNA reads TGTGCCAGCAGGAGGACAGGGAAAGGCTACACCTTC. Translation: CASRRTGKGYTF. The chain joins TRBV6-5 to TRBJ1-2, with 8 bases fitting TRBD1. With V trimmed by 6 bases and J by 8 bases, 5 bases remained unmatched. The length of the CDR3 is 12 residues. Germline V gene data show CDR1 as MNHEY and CDR2 as SVGAGI.

V is TRBV16 and J is TRBJ2-5; a weak D match, TRBD1 (5 bases). The CDR3 sequence is 15 residues long. CDR1 is KGHSY and CDR2 is FQNENV in the germline V gene. V was cut by 0 bases and J by 4 bases, with 12 bases left in between. CDR3 sequence (DNA): TGTGCCAGCAGCCAATCGAGGCCAGGGCTAGAGACCCAGTACTTC. It specifies CASSQSRPGLETQYF.

The chain combines TRBV6-5 with TRBJ1-2; D gene unclear. Trimming cost V 2 bases and J 7 bases, with 11 bases left between them. Looked up from germline, CDR1 is MNHEY and CDR2 is SVGAGI. The CDR3 consists of 13 residues. In DNA form, the CDR3 reads TGTGCCAGCAGTTACAGCCCGCTGTCTGGCTACACCTTC. Translated: CASSYSPLSGYTF.

The rearrangement joins TRBV5-6 to TRBJ2-5; 12 bases map to TRBD1. Per the germline V gene, CDR1 is SGHDT and CDR2 is YYEEEE. The CDR3 has 17 amino acids. V lost 6 bases, J lost 2 bases, and 11 bases stayed unmatched. The CDR3 spells CASNTPGQGAMQETQYF. Written as DNA, the CDR3 is TGTGCCAGCAACACTCCGGGACAGGGGGCGATGCAAGAGACCCAGTACTTC.

The V gene is TRBV9, the J gene TRBJ2-3; 12 nucleotides agree with TRBD2. Trimming removed 0 bases from V and 5 bases from J; junction bases left unmatched: 4. This CDR3 contains 16 residues. CDR1 and CDR2 (germline): SGDLS, YYNGEE. The CDR3 sequence is CASSVGASGGVDTQYF. CDR3 DNA: TGTGCCAGCAGCGTAGGGGCTAGCGGGGGGGTAGATACGCAGTATTTT.

V and J are TRBV18 and TRBJ2-5; 12 bases fit TRBD1. The V segment lost 1 base and the J segment 4 bases; nucleotides outside the gene matches: 10. Per germline, CDR1 KGHSH and CDR2 LQKENI. This CDR3 region has 18 residues. CDR3 sequence: CASSPRPGQGANGETQYF. DNA for the CDR3: TGTGCCAGCTCACCACGCCCGGGACAGGGGGCGAATGGAGAGACCCAGTACTTC. The full variable domain, rest sourced from reference TRBV18 and TRBJ2-5, is NAGVMQNPRHLVRRRGQEARLRCSPMKGHSHVYWYRQLPEEGLKFMVYLQKENIIDESGMPKERFSAEFPKEGPSILRIQQVVRGDSAAYFCASSPRPGQGANGETQYFGPGTRLLVL.

The chain employs TRBV2 and TRBJ2-2, with D possibly matching TRBD1 (7 bases). The CDR3 contains 17 residues. Trimming shortened V by 1 base and J by 4 bases, and 16 bases separated the two germline ends. Germline CDR1 is SNHLY and CDR2 is FYNNEI. CDR3 amino acids: CASSEGGDREITGELFF. The CDR3 DNA is TGTGCCAGCAGTGAAGGGGGGGACAGAGAAATCACCGGGGAGCTGTTTTTT.

The CDR3 bases are TGTGCCAGCAGCTTGTCCCGGGAGACCCAGTACTTC. The encoded protein is CASSLSRETQYF. The chain carries TRBV5-6 and TRBJ2-5; D unclear. Trimming removed 1 base from V and 5 bases from J, with 6 bases in between. The CDR3 sequence is 12 residues long. Germline V CDR1 and CDR2: SGHDT, YYEEEE. Using reference TRBV5-6 and TRBJ2-5 for the parts outside the CDR3, the full variable domain is DAGVTQSPTHLIKTRGQQVTLRCSPKSGHDTVSWYQQALGQGPQFIFQYYEEEERQRGNFPDRFSGHQFPNYSSELNVNALLLGDSALYLCASSLSRETQYFGPGTRLLVL.

The chain has TRBV6-6 and TRBJ1-1, with 7 bases aligning to TRBD1. The CDR3 contains 15 residues. V shed 5 bases and J 4 bases; nucleotides not matched to a gene: 10. CDR1 is MNHNY and CDR2 is SVGAGI in the germline V gene (reference sequence). Here the CDR3 reads CASSHRQGGSTEAFF. The CDR3 DNA reads as TGTGCCAGCAGTCATCGACAGGGAGGAAGCACTGAAGCTTTCTTT.

The CDR3 nucleotides are TGCAGCGTAGACGGGACTAGCGAGTACAATGAGCAGTTCTTC. Protein sequence: CSVDGTSEYNEQFF. The chain is built from TRBV29-1 and TRBJ2-1; 10 nucleotides agree with TRBD2. CDR1 is SQVTM, CDR2 ANQGSEA, per germline. This CDR3 comprises 14 residues. Trimming took 6 bases from V and 4 from J; bases not matched to a gene: 6.

This chain connects TRBV10-3 to TRBJ2-7; 8 bases agree with TRBD1. J gave up 5 bases and V 4 bases, and 7 bases lay outside the gene matches. The V gene's germline CDR1 is ENHRY and CDR2 SYGVKD. The CDR3 sequence is 14 residues long. CDR3 sequence reads: CAISVSGGYHEQYF. The CDR3, as DNA: TGTGCCATCAGTGTTTCAGGGGGCTACCACGAGCAGTACTTC.

The chain is built from TRBV29-1 and TRBJ2-3, with 11 bases identical to TRBD2. The CDR3 loop spans 18 amino acids. The junction had 13 bases not matched to a gene; V was cut back by 2 bases and J by 3 bases. From germline, CDR1 is SQVTM and CDR2 ANQGSEA. The CDR3 bases are TGCAGCGTTGAATTTCGGCTAGCGGGAGGATCCTTTACAGATACGCAGTATTTT. This sequence encodes CSVEFRLAGGSFTDTQYF.

This sequence joins TRBV5-5 and TRBJ1-1, with D unresolved. The CDR3 covers 14 residues. The germline CDR1 and CDR2 sequences are SGHKS and YYEKEE (reference sequence). V was clipped by 0 bases and J by 5 bases, with 11 bases between them. CDR3: CASSLVRGRTEAFF. As DNA, the CDR3 is TGTGCCAGCAGCTTGGTGCGGGGAAGGACTGAAGCTTTCTTT.

The J gene is TRBJ1-3, the V gene TRBV5-1; D ambiguous. CDR1 is SGHRS and CDR2 is YFSETQ in the germline V gene. The CDR3 loop spans 15 amino acids. The V gene lost 0 bases and the J gene lost 2 bases, with 9 bases spanning the gap. The DNA for the CDR3 is TGCGCCAGCAGCTTGGACGGGCAAGCTGGAAACACCATATATTTT. It yields the protein CASSLDGQAGNTIYF.

This chain uses TRBV7-2 with TRBJ2-7; D call uncertain. CDR1 is SGHTA and CDR2 is FQGNSA in the germline V gene. Trimming took 5 bases from V and 3 from J, leaving 14 bases between them. The CDR3 is made up of 14 amino acids. CDR3 region: CASSPSTWDYEQYF. The CDR3 region has the DNA TGTGCCAGCAGCCCTAGTACATGGGACTACGAGCAGTACTTC.

The chain combines TRBV7-8 with TRBJ2-7; D is unclear. The CDR3 length is 11 residues. In germline, CDR1 is SGHVS, CDR2 FQNEAQ. The V end was cut by 5 bases, the J end by 4 bases, with 6 bases between. CDR3 sequence reads: CASSTTYEQYF. The CDR3 nucleotides read TGTGCCAGCAGCACTACTTACGAGCAGTACTTC.